The T cell receptor beta chain described here comes from a study of blood T cell repertoires in COVID-19. Trimming took 1 base from V and 4 from J, leaving 11 bases between them. The CDR3 covers 15 residues. Germline loops: CDR1 SGHDT, CDR2 YYEEEE. Profiled with immunoSEQ multiplex PCR; TCRdb holds only in-frame clones, not every one. The sample records just under 300,000 clones, around 87% being singletons. V gene TRBV5-6 combines with J gene TRBJ2-2; D unclear. Sequenced material: peripheral blood. The origin of this receptor is a man aged 70 or older with acute or convalescent COVID-19. CDR3 region: CASSLRPQATGELFF. The CDR3 DNA follows: TGTGCCAGCAGCTTGAGGCCGCAGGCCACCGGGGAGCTGTTTTTT.